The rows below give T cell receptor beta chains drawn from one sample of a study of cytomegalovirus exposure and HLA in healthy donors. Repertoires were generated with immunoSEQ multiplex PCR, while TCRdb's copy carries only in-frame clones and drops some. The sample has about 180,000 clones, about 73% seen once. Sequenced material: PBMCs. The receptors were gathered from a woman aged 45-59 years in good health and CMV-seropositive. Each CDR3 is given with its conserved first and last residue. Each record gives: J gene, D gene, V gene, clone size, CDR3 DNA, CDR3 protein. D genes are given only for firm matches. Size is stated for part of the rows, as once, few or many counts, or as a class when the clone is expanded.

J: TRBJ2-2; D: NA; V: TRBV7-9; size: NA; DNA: TGTGCCAGCAGCTCCCTCACAAACACCGGGGAGCTGTTTTTT; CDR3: CASSSLTNTGELFF
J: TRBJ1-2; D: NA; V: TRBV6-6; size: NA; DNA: TGTGCCAGCAGTTACGAGGACAGCTATGGCTACACCTTC; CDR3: CASSYEDSYGYTF
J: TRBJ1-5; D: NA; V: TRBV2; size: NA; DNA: TGTGCCAGCAGGGCCGAGGGCAATCAGCCCCAGCATTTT; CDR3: CASRAEGNQPQHF
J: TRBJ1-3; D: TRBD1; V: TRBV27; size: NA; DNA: TGTGCCAGCGGGACCGGGACAGGTGTCTCTGGAAACACCATATATTTT; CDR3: CASGTGTGVSGNTIYF
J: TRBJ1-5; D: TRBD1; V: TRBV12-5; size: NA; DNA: TGTGCTAGTGGACCACAGGGGTTCAATCAGCCCCAGCATTTT; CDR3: CASGPQGFNQPQHF
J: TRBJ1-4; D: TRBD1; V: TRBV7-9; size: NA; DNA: TGTGCCAGCAGCTTAGGACAGGGGAGCGAAAAACTGTTTTTT; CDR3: CASSLGQGSEKLFF
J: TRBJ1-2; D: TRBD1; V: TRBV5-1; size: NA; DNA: TGCGCCAGCAGCTTGGGATTGGGGGGACAGGGGAAGTATGGCTACACCTTC; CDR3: CASSLGLGGQGKYGYTF
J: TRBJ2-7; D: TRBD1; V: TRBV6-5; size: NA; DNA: TGTGCCAGCAGGCTACAGGGGAAGTACGAGCAGTACTTC; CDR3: CASRLQGKYEQYF
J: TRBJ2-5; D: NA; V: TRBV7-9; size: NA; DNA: TGTGCCAGCAGCGCAAGCCACAGGTACCAAGAGACCCAGTACTTC; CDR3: CASSASHRYQETQYF
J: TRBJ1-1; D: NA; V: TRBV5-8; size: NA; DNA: TGTGCCAGCAGCTCGGAGGGGTATCGAATGAACACTGAAGCTTTCTTT; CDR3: CASSSEGYRMNTEAFF
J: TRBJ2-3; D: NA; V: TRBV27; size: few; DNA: TGTGCCAGCAGCCCTTTACGGAGGGCGGTCTTCGGAACAGATACGCAGTATTTT; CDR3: CASSPLRRAVFGTDTQYF
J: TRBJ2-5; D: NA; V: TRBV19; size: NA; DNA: TGTGCCAGTAGTATAACCCGACAGCAAGAGACCCAGTACTTC; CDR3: CASSITRQQETQYF
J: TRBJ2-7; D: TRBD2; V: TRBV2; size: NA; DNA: TGTGCCAGCAGTGACCTTGGGACTAGCGGGGGGTACGAGCAGTACTTC; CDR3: CASSDLGTSGGYEQYF
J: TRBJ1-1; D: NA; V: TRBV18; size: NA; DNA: TGTGCCAGCTCACCCAACGATGCCAGGACAGTTGGAGCTTTCTTT; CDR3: CASSPNDARTVGAFF
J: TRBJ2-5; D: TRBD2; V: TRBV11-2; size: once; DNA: TGTGCCAGCAGCTTACTGACTAGCGGGGGTAGAGAGACCCAGTACTTC; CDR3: CASSLLTSGGRETQYF
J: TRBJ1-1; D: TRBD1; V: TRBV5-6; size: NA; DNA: TGTGCCAGCAGCTGGACAGGCAGAAACACTGAAGCTTTCTTT; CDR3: CASSWTGRNTEAFF
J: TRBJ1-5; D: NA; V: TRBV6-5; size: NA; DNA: TGTGCCAGCAGTTACGGGGAGGGCAATCAGCCCCAGCATTTT; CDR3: CASSYGEGNQPQHF
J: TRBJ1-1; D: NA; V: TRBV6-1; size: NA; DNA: TGTGCCAGCAGTCTGACAGGTCGGTCTGAAGCTTTCTTT; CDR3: CASSLTGRSEAFF
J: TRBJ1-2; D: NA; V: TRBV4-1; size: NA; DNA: TGCGCCAGCAGCCAAACCCTGGACAGCTATGGCTACACCTTC; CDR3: CASSQTLDSYGYTF
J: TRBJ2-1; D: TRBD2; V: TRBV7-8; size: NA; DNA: TGTGCCAGCAGCTCACGGGGGGTCCTGCAAATTTACAATGAGCAGTTCTTC; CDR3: CASSSRGVLQIYNEQFF
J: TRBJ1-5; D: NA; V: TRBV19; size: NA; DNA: TGTGCCAGTTCCCGTTCCTATAGCAATCAGCCCCAGCATTTT; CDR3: CASSRSYSNQPQHF
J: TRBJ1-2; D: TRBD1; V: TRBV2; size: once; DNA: TGTGCCAGCAGTCTTACAGGGGACTATGGCTACACCTTC; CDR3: CASSLTGDYGYTF
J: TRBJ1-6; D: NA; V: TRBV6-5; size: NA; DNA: TGTGCCAGCAGTCGACAGATTTATAATTCACCCCTCCACTTT; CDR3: CASSRQIYNSPLHF
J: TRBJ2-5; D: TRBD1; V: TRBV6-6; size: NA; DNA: TGTGCCAGCAGTTACCCGGGACAGGGTGAATTTGCCCAGTACTTC; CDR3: CASSYPGQGEFAQYF
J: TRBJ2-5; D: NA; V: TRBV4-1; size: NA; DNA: TGCGCCAGCAGCCAAGGGCAGGAAGAGACCCAGTACTTC; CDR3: CASSQGQEETQYF
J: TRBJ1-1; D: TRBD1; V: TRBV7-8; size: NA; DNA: TGTGCCAGCAATCTCCCGGGACAGGGGGGTTTGGGCACTGAAGCTTTCTTT; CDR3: CASNLPGQGGLGTEAFF
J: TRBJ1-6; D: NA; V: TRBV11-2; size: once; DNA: TGTGCCAGCAGCCCCATCGGGGAGGTCTATAATTCACCCCTCCACTTT; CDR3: CASSPIGEVYNSPLHF
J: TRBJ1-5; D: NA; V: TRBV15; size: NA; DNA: TGTGCCACCAGTTGGGGTAGGGGGAATCAGCCCCAGCATTTT; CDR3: CATSWGRGNQPQHF
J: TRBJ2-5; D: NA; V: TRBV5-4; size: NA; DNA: TGTGCCAGCAGCTTGCAGGGTGAAGAGACCCAGTACTTC; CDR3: CASSLQGEETQYF
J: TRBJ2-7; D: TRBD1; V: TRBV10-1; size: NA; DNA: TGCGCCAGCAGTGTCGGGACAGGGGGCTCGTACGAGCAGTACTTC; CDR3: CASSVGTGGSYEQYF
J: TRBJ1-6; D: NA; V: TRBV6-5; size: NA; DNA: TGTGCCAGCAGTATGCGGGGGGGACCCCTCCACTTT; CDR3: CASSMRGGPLHF
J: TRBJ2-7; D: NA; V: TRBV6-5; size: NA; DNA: TGTGCCAGCTCCGAGAACCCCGGGTCTCGCTACGAGCAGTACTTC; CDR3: CASSENPGSRYEQYF
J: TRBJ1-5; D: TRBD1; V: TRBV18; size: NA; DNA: TGTGCCAGCTCACCATACGACAGGGGAGGCAATCAGCCCCAGCATTTT; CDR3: CASSPYDRGGNQPQHF
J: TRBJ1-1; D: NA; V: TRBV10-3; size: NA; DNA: TGTGCCATCAAAGAGGGCACTGAAGCTTTCTTT; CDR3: CAIKEGTEAFF
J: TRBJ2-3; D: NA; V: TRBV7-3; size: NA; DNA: TGTGCCAGCAGCTTATACGGGGGCACAGATACGCAGTATTTT; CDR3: CASSLYGGTDTQYF
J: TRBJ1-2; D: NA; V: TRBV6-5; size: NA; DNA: TGTGCCAGCAGTCTTTCCGTGAGCTATGGCTACACCTTC; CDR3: CASSLSVSYGYTF
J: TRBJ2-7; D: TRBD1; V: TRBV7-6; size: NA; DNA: TGTGCCAGCAGCCCTATCGGACAGGTCGACTACGAGCAGTACTTC; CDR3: CASSPIGQVDYEQYF
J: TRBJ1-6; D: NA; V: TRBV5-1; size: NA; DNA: TGCGCCAGCAGCTTGGCCATTAATTCACCCCTCCACTTT; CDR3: CASSLAINSPLHF
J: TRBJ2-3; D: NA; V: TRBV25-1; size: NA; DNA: TGTGCCAGCAGTGAGGGCCAAATCGGCACAGATACGCAGTATTTT; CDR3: CASSEGQIGTDTQYF
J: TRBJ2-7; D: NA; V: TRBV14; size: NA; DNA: TGTGCCAGCAGCTACGACAGGTTATACGAGCAGTACTTC; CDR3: CASSYDRLYEQYF
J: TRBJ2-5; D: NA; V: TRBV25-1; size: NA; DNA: TGTGCCAGCAGGGAACGTTTTTGGGGGGACCAAGAGACCCAGTACTTC; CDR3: CASRERFWGDQETQYF
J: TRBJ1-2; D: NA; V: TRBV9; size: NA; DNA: TGTGCCAGCAGCGTAGACGGAGGGGACGGCTACACCTTC; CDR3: CASSVDGGDGYTF
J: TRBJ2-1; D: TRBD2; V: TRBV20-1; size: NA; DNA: TGCAGTGCTTCGGGAGGAATTGAGCAGTTCTTC; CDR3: CSASGGIEQFF
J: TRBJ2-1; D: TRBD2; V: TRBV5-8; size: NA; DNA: TGTGCCAGCAGCCCTGCCGGACTAGTTCAGATCAATGAGCAGTTCTTC; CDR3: CASSPAGLVQINEQFF
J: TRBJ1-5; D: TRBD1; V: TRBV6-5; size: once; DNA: TGTGCCAGCAGCTTTGGACAGGGGAATCAGCCCCAGCATTTT; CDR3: CASSFGQGNQPQHF
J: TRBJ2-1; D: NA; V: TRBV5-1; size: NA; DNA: TGCGCCAGCAGCTCTGATCTCCAGGAGCAGTTCTTC; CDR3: CASSSDLQEQFF
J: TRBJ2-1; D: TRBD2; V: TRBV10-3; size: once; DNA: TGTGCCATCAGTCCCCCGGGGGGGAACAATGAGCAGTTCTTC; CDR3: CAISPPGGNNEQFF
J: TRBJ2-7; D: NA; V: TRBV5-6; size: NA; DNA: TGTGCCAGCAGCCCAATCAACAGGGTTGACTACGAGCAGTACTTC; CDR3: CASSPINRVDYEQYF
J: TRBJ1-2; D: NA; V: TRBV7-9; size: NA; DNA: TGTGCCAGCAGCCCCGGACAGACACAGATTTATGGCTACACCTTC; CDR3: CASSPGQTQIYGYTF
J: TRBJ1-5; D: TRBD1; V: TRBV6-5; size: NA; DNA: TGTGCCAGCAGATTGGGACAGAATAGCAATCAGCCCCAGCATTTT; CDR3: CASRLGQNSNQPQHF
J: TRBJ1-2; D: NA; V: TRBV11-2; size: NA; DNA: TGTGCCAGCAGCCCCCGGGGGGGAGATGGCTACACCTTC; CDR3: CASSPRGGDGYTF